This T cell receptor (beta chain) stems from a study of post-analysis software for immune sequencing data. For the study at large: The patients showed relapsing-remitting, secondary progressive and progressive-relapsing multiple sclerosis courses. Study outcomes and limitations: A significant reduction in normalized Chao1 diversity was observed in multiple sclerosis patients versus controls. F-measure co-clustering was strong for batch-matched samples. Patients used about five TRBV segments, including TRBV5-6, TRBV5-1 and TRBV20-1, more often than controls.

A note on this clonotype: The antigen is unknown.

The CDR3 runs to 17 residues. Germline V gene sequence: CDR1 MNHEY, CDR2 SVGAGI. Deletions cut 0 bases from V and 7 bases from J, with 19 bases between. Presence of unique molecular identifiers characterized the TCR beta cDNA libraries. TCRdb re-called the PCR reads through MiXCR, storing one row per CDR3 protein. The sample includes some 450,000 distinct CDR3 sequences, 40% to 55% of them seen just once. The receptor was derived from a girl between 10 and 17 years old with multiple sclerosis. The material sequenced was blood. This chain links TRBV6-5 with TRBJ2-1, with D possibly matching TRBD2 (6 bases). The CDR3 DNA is TGTGCCAGCAGTTACTCGATGTCGGGTTCCCGGGGGAATGAGCAGTTCTTC. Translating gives CASSYSMSGSRGNEQFF.